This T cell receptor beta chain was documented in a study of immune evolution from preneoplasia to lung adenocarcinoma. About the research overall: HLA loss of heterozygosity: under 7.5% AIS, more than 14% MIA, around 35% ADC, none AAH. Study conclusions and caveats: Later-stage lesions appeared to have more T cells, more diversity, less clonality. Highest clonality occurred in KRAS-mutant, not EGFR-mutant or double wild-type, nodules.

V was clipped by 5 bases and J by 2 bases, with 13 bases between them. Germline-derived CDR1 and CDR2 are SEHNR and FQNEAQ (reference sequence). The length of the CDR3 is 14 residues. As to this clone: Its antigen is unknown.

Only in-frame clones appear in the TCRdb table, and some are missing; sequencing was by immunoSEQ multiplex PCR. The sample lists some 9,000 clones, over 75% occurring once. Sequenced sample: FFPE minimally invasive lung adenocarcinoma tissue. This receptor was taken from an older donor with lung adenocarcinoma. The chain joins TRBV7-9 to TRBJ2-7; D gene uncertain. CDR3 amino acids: CASSPGNPPYEQYF. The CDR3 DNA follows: TGTGCCAGCAGCCCGGGCAATCCCCCCTACGAGCAGTACTTC.